This TCR beta chain is drawn from a study of OX40 agonist ivuxolimab in advanced cancers. Study-wide context: Clinicians treated patients with ivuxolimab, an agonistic anti-OX40 (CD134) antibody. Mean age approximately 66 years, range about 23 to 80; around 80% male. Study findings and constraints: Partial responders at 0.1-3.0 mg/kg showed near-lowest clonal expansion. In the 0.1 to 3.0 mg/kg range, CD4+ and CD8+ blood T cells had expanded clonally by week 6.

The CDR3 consists of 12 residues. The V end lost 2 bases, the J end lost 2 bases, and 3 bases lay between the germline ends. Germline loops: CDR1 MNHEY, CDR2 SVGAGI. TCRdb's copy holds only in-frame clones and misses some; the assay was immunoSEQ multiplex PCR. This sample carries 7,000 or so clones, around 70% of them seen once, and the ten largest clones take about 25%. The sample holds one count of this clone. The antigen remains undetermined. The specimen comprised CD4+ or CD8+ T cells sorted from blood, sampled in a trial of the OX40 agonist ivuxolimab. The clonotype was recovered from an adult with an advanced solid tumor such as melanoma, head and neck, liver or kidney cancer. The chain joins TRBV6-5 to TRBJ1-1; D unresolved. The CDR3 spells CASSYRNTEAFF. In DNA, the CDR3 is TGTGCCAGCAGTTACCGTAACACTGAAGCTTTCTTT.